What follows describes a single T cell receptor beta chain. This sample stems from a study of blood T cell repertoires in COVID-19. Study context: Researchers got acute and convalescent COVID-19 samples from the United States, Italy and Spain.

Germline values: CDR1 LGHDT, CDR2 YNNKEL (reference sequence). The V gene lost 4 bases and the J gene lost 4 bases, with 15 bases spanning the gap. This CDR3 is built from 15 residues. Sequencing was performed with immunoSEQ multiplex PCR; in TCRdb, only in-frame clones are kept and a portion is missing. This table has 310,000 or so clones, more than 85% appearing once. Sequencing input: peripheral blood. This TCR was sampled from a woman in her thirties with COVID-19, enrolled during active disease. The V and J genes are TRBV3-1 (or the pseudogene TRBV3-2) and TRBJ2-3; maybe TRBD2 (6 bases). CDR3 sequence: CASSLGGATPDTQYF. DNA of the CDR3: TGTGCCAGCAGCCTCGGAGGGGCCACCCCAGATACGCAGTATTTT.